This T cell receptor (beta chain) appears in the sequencing data of a study of somatic mutations in cytotoxic T cells in rheumatoid arthritis. For the study at large: Patient blood, about 27 ml in EDTA, was obtained immediately after diagnosis and prior to the start of any treatment. Study results and limitations: CD8+ T-cell clonality showed no significant difference between rheumatoid arthritis patients and age-matched healthy controls.

In regard to this clone: What it recognizes is unknown.

This CDR3 is 17 amino acids long. The junction had 12 bases not matched to a gene; V was cut back by 3 bases and J by 4 bases. CDR1 and CDR2 from the germline V gene are LGHNT and FRNRAP. Original handling: Matches to published virus-specific TCRB sequences were rare among patient CD8+ clones larger than 1%. Sequencing was performed with immunoSEQ multiplex PCR; in TCRdb, only in-frame clones are kept and a portion is missing. That table supplies the V and J calls and clone size; D and trimming were determined from the DNA. Of roughly 15,000 clones listed, approximately 82% are singletons. Isolating CD4+ and CD8+ cells involved positive magnetic bead selection on an AutoMACS. Their purity was then checked by flow cytometry.

The receptor's source is an adult with rheumatoid arthritis. Sequencing was done on a sample of CD8+ T cells sorted from blood. This chain joins TRBV12-5 and TRBJ2-7; 10 positions agree with TRBD2. The CDR3 reads CASGFGTGAGLAYEQYF. The CDR3 nucleotides read TGTGCTAGTGGTTTTGGTACTGGGGCGGGACTAGCGTACGAGCAGTACTTC.